This paragraph reports one T cell receptor (beta chain). The target antigen is unknown. Adolescents were screened for latent TB by skin test and IGRA. Method: immunoSEQ multiplex PCR; TCRdb's copy keeps in-frame clones and lacks some. The sample includes 30,000 to 40,000 clones, around 96% seen only once; the top ten take roughly 5.7%. The data were obtained in a study of T cells in tuberculosis. On the study more broadly: In South Africa, adults with active tuberculosis were compared with IGRA-negative and latently infected IGRA-positive adolescents.

Germline V gene sequence: CDR1 KGHSH, CDR2 LQKENI. After removal of 2 bases from V and 6 bases from J, the junction contained 3 bases not matched to a gene. CDR3 size: 14 residues. Whole-study findings and limits: GMM-specific TCRs were nearer to active tuberculosis alpha repertoires, suggesting expansion. Selection depended on which cryopreserved specimens were available.

The sample consisted of PBMCs. The receptor comes from a donor between 5 and 29 years old with latent tuberculosis or without tuberculosis infection. This rearrangement joins TRBV18 to TRBJ2-4; 8 bases are shared with TRBD1. The CDR3 here is CASSPGDRRNIQYF. The DNA for the CDR3 is TGTGCCAGCTCACCAGGGGACAGGAGAAACATTCAGTACTTC.